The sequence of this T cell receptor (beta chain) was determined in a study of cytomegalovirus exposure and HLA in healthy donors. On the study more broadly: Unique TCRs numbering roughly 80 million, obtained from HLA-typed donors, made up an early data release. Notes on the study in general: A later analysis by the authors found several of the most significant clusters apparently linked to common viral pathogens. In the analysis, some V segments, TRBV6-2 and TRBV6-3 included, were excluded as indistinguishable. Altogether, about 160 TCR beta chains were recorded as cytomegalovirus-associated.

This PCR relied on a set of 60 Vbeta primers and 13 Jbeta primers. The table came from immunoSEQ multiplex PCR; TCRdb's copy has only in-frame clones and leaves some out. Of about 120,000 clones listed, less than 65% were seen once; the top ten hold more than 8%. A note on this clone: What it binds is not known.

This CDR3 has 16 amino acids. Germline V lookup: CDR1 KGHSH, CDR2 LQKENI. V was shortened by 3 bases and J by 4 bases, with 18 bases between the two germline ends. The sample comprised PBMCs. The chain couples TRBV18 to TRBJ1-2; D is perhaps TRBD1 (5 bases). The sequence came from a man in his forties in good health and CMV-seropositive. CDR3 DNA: TGTGCCAGCTCACCGGTGAGCGGGGACGGAGGCTATGGCTACACCTTC. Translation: CASSPVSGDGGYGYTF.